This T cell receptor beta chain was captured by sequencing in a study of blood T cell repertoires in COVID-19. As for the study in general: Samples representing acute and convalescent COVID-19 were sourced from the United States, Italy and Spain. In each case, the material was cDNA or gDNA derived from T cells, B-cell-depleted T cells, or PBMCs.

In germline, CDR1 is SGHTS, CDR2 YDEGEE. This CDR3 is 15 amino acids long. V lost 1 base to trimming and J lost 7 bases, with 15 bases between them. The data were produced by immunoSEQ multiplex PCR, yet TCRdb's version contains in-frame clones alone and is incomplete. The sample includes about 190,000 clones, 70% to 85% seen only once; the top ten take approximately 15%. The chain couples TRBV5-8 to TRBJ1-5; TRBD1 might be the D (5 bases). The origin of this receptor is a man over 45 who had recovered from COVID-19. The sequenced sample consisted of peripheral blood. The DNA for the CDR3 is TGTGCCAGCAGCTTGAATCGGAGGGGATGGCAGCCCCAGCATTTT. This translates into CASSLNRRGWQPQHF.